One sample yielded the 20 T cell receptor beta chains listed below, sequenced in a study of T cells after yellow fever vaccination. TCRdb reprocessed the 5' RACE reads via MiXCR and lists one record per CDR3 protein. Of 320,000 or so distinct CDR3 sequences in the sample, approximately 8% are singletons; the top ten hold 17%. Sequenced here: PBMCs, sampled around 45 days after the first yellow fever vaccination. The receptors were gathered from a man younger than 35 who received the YFV17D yellow fever vaccine.

There are many counts of this clonotype. This chain connects TRBV5-1 to TRBJ2-4; TRBD2 is a possible D gene (6 bases). V was shortened by 6 bases and J by 1 base, with 14 bases between the two germline ends. CDR3 size: 15 residues. Germline CDR1 SGHRS, CDR2 YFSETQ. The CDR3 here is CASTDPAGAKNIQYF. The CDR3 DNA follows: TGCGCCAGCACCGACCCGGCGGGGGCCAAAAACATTCAGTACTTC.

This chain links TRBV7-3 with TRBJ1-2; D is unclear. Germline loops: CDR1 SGHTA, CDR2 FQGTGA. This CDR3 has 15 residues. Between the trimmed V and J ends, which lost 5 bases and 8 bases, there was a span of 21 bases. The CDR3 DNA sequence: TGTGCCAGCAGCAAATTCGACGGCCCTATCTCCGGCTACACCTTC. It yields the protein CASSKFDGPISGYTF.

The chain links TRBV10-3 to TRBJ2-6, with D possibly being TRBD1 or TRBD2 (5 bases each). Germline CDR1 ENHRY, CDR2 SYGVKD. The CDR3 is 15 residues long. V was clipped by 8 bases and J by 0 bases, with 11 bases between them. CDR3 loop: CAIGDQDSGANVLTF. In DNA form, the CDR3 reads TGTGCCATCGGGGACCAAGACTCTGGGGCCAACGTCCTGACTTTC.

There are a few counts of this clonotype. This chain uses TRBV4-3 with TRBJ2-5; tentatively, D is TRBD1 (6 bases). The length of the CDR3 is 18 residues. Trimming removed 0 bases from V and 4 bases from J, with 21 bases in between. From germline, CDR1 is LGHNA and CDR2 YSLEER. CDR3 in amino acids: CASSQERIGQSGRETQYF. The CDR3 bases are TGCGCCAGCAGCCAAGAACGGATAGGACAGTCGGGGCGAGAGACCCAGTACTTC.

This clonotype was seen only a few times. The chain combines TRBV5-4 with TRBJ2-3; 11 nucleotides agree with TRBD1. CDR1 SGHNT and CDR2 YYREEE come from the germline V gene (reference sequence). The length of the CDR3 is 15 residues. The V and J ends lost 5 bases and 6 bases, in that order; junction bases with no gene match: 8. DNA of the CDR3: TGTGCCAGCAGGGGGACAGGGGGTCGGGCGGATACGCAGTATTTT. Amino acids: CASRGTGGRADTQYF.

This clonotype was counted a few times. V usage is TRBV6-1 and J usage is TRBJ1-1; no firm D call. V was shortened by 5 bases and J by 7 bases, with 14 bases between the two germline ends. The length of the CDR3 is 13 residues. Germline V gene lookup returns CDR1 MNHNS and CDR2 SASEGT. The CDR3 nucleotides read TGTGCCAGCAGTCCCCTTTCCCGGGGTGAAGCTTTCTTT. It encodes CASSPLSRGEAFF.

The chain is built from TRBV9 and TRBJ2-1; D uncertain. The CDR3 extends over 12 amino acids. Germline V gene sequence: CDR1 SGDLS, CDR2 YYNGEE. V lost 0 bases and J lost 7, with 5 bases in between. CDR3 sequence: CASSVGENEQFF. For the CDR3, the DNA is TGTGCCAGCAGCGTAGGAGAAAATGAGCAGTTCTTC.

The V gene is TRBV20-1, the J gene TRBJ2-1; no clear D. Trimming removed 3 bases from V and 0 bases from J, with 12 bases in between. CDR3 length: 15 residues. Germline V lookup: CDR1 DFQATT, CDR2 SNEGSKA (reference sequence). CDR3 nucleotides: TGCAGTGCTAGGGCCCAACTATACTCCTACAATGAGCAGTTCTTC. Translated: CSARAQLYSYNEQFF.

The V gene is TRBV3-1, the J gene TRBJ2-2; no reliable D call. From germline, CDR1 is LGHDT and CDR2 YNNKEL (reference sequence). The CDR3 length is 13 residues. V lost 8 bases and J 2 bases, leaving 9 bases between the germline ends. Here the CDR3 reads CASELDNTGELFF. The CDR3 coding sequence is TGTGCCAGCGAACTTGACAACACCGGGGAGCTGTTTTTT.

The V gene is TRBV4-3, the J gene TRBJ2-3; D perhaps matches TRBD2 (6 bases). The CDR3 is 16 amino acids. V was shortened by 2 bases and J by 3 bases, with 15 bases between the two germline ends. The V gene's germline CDR1 is LGHNA and CDR2 YSLEER. CDR3 loop: CASSQRTGTPTDTQYF. The DNA of the CDR3 is TGCGCCAGCAGCCAACGCACCGGGACTCCAACAGATACGCAGTATTTT.

This clonotype was observed a handful of times. The genes are TRBV5-1 and TRBJ2-5; 8 nucleotides agree with TRBD2. Trimming took 2 bases from V and 5 from J; bases not matched to a gene: 8. The CDR3 contains 15 residues. Germline-derived CDR1 and CDR2 are SGHRS and YFSETQ. Here the CDR3 DNA reads TGCGCCAGCAGCTTTCAGACTAGCGCGTTGGAGACCCAGTACTTC. Its translation is CASSFQTSALETQYF.

This clonotype was found many times. This chain connects TRBV20-1 to TRBJ2-5; 11 bases map to TRBD1. Germline CDR1 reads DFQATT; CDR2 reads SNEGSKA (reference sequence). V trimming: 5 bases; J trimming: 7 bases; junction bases outside the gene matches: 6. The CDR3 is 13 residues long. The CDR3 here is CSAPGQGAGTQYF. CDR3 nucleotide sequence: TGCAGTGCTCCTGGACAGGGGGCTGGGACCCAGTACTTC.

The table lists this clonotype with many counts. The gene calls are TRBV7-9 and TRBJ1-1; TRBD1 might be the D (5 bases). The ends were cut back, 3 bases at V and 3 bases at J, with 8 bases in the middle. The V gene's germline CDR1 is SEHNR and CDR2 FQNEAQ (reference sequence). The CDR3 spans 13 residues. This CDR3 is CASSFLGDTEAFF. Here the CDR3 DNA reads TGTGCCAGCAGCTTTCTAGGGGACACTGAAGCTTTCTTT.

The rearrangement joins TRBV6-5 to TRBJ1-4; D is possibly TRBD1 (6 bases). The V end lost 5 bases, the J end lost 8 bases, and 12 bases lay between the germline ends. CDR3 length: 13 amino acids. CDR1 is MNHEY and CDR2 is SVGAGI in the germline V gene. The chain's CDR3 is CASSIADREKLFF. Here the CDR3 DNA reads TGTGCCAGCAGTATCGCCGACAGGGAAAAACTGTTTTTT.

The V gene is TRBV21-1, the J gene TRBJ2-2; the table assigns TRBD2, which was not confirmed against the DNA. TRBV21-1 is annotated as a pseudogene. The CDR3 runs 17 residues. The CDR3 reads CASSIRTSGSNTGELFF. The DNA of the CDR3 is TGTGCCAGCAGCATTCGGACTAGCGGGTCCAACACCGGGGAGCTGTTTTTT.

The chain couples TRBV5-1 to TRBJ1-1, with D uncertain. The CDR3 has 15 amino acids. Germline V gene sequence: CDR1 SGHRS, CDR2 YFSETQ. Deletions cut 0 bases from V and 0 bases from J, with 9 bases between. The CDR3 region has the DNA TGCGCCAGCAGCTTGGAGGCGGGGTTGAACACTGAAGCTTTCTTT. The encoded protein is CASSLEAGLNTEAFF.

The gene calls are TRBV28 and TRBJ2-6; no firm D call. The CDR3 loop spans 15 amino acids. Germline V gene data show CDR1 as MDHEN and CDR2 as SYDVKM. Trimming shortened V by 6 bases and J by 2 bases, and 11 bases separated the two germline ends. Written as DNA, the CDR3 is TGTGCCAGCAGCACCCCTGAGGCTGGGGCCAACGTCCTGACTTTC. It yields the protein CASSTPEAGANVLTF.

This clonotype was recorded at least ten times. The chain joins TRBV20-1 to TRBJ2-1; D not certain. V lost 1 base, J lost 12 bases, and 19 bases lay in between. The CDR3 loop spans 14 amino acids. The germline gives CDR1 DFQATT, CDR2 SNEGSKA (reference sequence). The DNA of the CDR3 is TGCAGTGCTAGAGTCAGACCATTGGGTGTTTGGCAGTTCTTC. The encoded protein is CSARVRPLGVWQFF.

This chain links TRBV29-1 with TRBJ2-1, with a tentative D call TRBD1 (5 bases). In germline, CDR1 is SQVTM, CDR2 ANQGSEA. The germline V and J ends were trimmed by 2 bases and 7 bases, with 15 bases remaining between them. The length of the CDR3 is 14 residues. As DNA, the CDR3 is TGCAGCGTTGAAATGCCGTCTGCAGGGAATGAGCAGTTCTTC. This translates into CSVEMPSAGNEQFF.

CDR3 sequence reads: CASSFQANTEAFF. The CDR3 coding sequence is TGTGCCAGCAGCTTCCAGGCGAACACTGAAGCTTTCTTT. J is TRBJ1-1 and V is TRBV7-2; D gene ambiguous. V lost 3 bases and J 1 base, leaving 6 bases between the germline ends. This CDR3 is built from 13 residues. Per germline, CDR1 SGHTA and CDR2 FQGNSA.